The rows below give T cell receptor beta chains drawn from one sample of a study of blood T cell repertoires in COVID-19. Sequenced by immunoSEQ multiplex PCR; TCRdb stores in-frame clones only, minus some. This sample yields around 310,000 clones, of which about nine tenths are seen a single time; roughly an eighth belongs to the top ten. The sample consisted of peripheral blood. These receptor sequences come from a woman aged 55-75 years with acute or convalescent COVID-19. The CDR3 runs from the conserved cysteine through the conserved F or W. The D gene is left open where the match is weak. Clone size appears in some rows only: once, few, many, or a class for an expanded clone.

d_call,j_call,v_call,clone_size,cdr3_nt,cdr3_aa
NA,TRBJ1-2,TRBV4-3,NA,TGCGCCAGCGGGGGGAGCAACTATGGCTACACCTTC,CASGGSNYGYTF
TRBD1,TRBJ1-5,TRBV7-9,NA,TGTGCCAGCAGCCCGCGGGACAGCCGACACCCCCAGCATTTT,CASSPRDSRHPQHF
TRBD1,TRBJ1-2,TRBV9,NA,TGTGCCAGCAGCGTAGGACCCAAGAGGGACAGTAACTATGGCTACACCTTC,CASSVGPKRDSNYGYTF
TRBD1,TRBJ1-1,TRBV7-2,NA,TGTGCCAGCAGCTTGACAGGGAGAGGTACTGAAGCTTTCTTT,CASSLTGRGTEAFF
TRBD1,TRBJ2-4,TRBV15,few,TGTGCCACCAGCAGAGGGGGACAGTTCAAAAACATTCAGTACTTC,CATSRGGQFKNIQYF
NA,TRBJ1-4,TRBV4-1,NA,TGCGCCAGCAGCCAAGGGGACCAGGGGACTAATGAAAAACTGTTTTTT,CASSQGDQGTNEKLFF
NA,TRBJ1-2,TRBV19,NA,TGTGCCAGTAGTTTCCTGACACAGAACTATGGCTACACCTTC,CASSFLTQNYGYTF
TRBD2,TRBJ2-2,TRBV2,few,TGTGCCAGTGGGGGAGCGGGGGTGAACACCGGGGAGCTGTTTTTT,CASGGAGVNTGELFF
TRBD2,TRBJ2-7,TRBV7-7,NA,TGTGCCAGCAGCCCGACTAGCGGGGGGCCGCAGGAGCAGTACTTC,CASSPTSGGPQEQYF
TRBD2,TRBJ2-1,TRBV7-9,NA,TGTGCCAGCAGCTCATCTAGCGGAGAATACAATGAGCAGTTCTTC,CASSSSSGEYNEQFF
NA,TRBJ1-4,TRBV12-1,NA,TGTGCCAGCAGCTTTGCCCCCTATGTGTCCGGACAGGCAGGGAATGAAAAACTGTTTTTT,CASSFAPYVSGQAGNEKLFF
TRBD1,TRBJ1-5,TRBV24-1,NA,TGTGCCACCAGTGACAGGGGGGATCAGCCCCAGCATTTT,CATSDRGDQPQHF